This T cell receptor beta chain comes out of a study of CD8+CD57+ T cells in acquired aplastic anemia. This clonotype has at least ten counts. Its antigen is still unknown. Whole-study results and caveats: Researchers reported that CD8+ Simpson's diversity was not significantly different in patients versus controls. Found in both controls and patients were around 29 CD8+ CDR3 sequences.

Germline CDR1 and CDR2: SGDLS and YYNGEE. After removal of 3 bases from V and 2 bases from J, the junction contained 1 base not matched to a gene. This CDR3 is 14 amino acids long. The authors sequenced patients whose flow cytometry had shown CD8+CD57+ cell expansion. The patients all had a severe acquired aplastic anemia diagnosis. Patients were untreated when blood was sampled. Profiling of TCR beta VDJ combinations and CDR3 sequences used genomic DNA as template. TCRdb used MiXCR to reprocess the reads, holding one entry per CDR3 protein. The data contain 80,000 or so distinct CDR3 sequences, about three quarters of them singletons.

This sequence originates from a human donor with aplastic anemia. V gene TRBV9 combines with J gene TRBJ2-1; 8 nucleotides line up with TRBD1. The sequencing input was sorted CD4+, CD8+, or CD8+CD57+ T cells (not recorded which) from PBMCs. The CDR3 DNA is TGTGCCAGCAGCGGGACAGGGACCTACAATGAGCAGTTCTTC. Translation: CASSGTGTYNEQFF.